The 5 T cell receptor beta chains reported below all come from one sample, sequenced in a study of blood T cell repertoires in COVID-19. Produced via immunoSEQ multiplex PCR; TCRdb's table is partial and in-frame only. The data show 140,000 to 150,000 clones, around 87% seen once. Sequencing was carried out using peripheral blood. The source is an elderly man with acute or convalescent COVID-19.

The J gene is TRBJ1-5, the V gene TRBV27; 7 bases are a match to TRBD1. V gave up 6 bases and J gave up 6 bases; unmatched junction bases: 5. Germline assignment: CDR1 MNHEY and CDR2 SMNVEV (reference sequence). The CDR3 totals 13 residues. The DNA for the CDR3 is TGTGCCAGCAGGCAGACAGGGACTCAGCCCCAGCATTTT. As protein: CASRQTGTQPQHF.

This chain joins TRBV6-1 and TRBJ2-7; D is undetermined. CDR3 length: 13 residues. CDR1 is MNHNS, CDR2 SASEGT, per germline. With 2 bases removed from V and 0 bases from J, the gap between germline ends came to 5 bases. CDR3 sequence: CASSENFSYEQYF. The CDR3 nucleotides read TGTGCCAGCAGTGAAAACTTCTCCTACGAGCAGTACTTC.

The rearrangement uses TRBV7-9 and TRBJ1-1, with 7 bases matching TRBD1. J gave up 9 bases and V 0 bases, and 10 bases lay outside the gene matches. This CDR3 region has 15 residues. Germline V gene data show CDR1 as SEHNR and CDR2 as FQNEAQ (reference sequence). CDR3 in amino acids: CASSLATGQIFKAFF. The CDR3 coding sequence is TGTGCCAGCAGCTTAGCGACGGGACAGATCTTTAAAGCTTTCTTT.

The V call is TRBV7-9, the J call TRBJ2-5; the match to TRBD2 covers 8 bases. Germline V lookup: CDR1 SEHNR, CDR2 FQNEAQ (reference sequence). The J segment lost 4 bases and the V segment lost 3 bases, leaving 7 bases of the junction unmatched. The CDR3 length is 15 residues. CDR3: CASSLNSGMGETQYF. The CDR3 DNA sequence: TGTGCCAGCAGCTTGAATAGCGGGATGGGAGAGACCCAGTACTTC. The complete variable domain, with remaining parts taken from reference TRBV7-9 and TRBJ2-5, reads DTGVSQNPRHKITKRGQNVTFRCDPISEHNRLYWYRQTLGQGPEFLTYFQNEAQLEKSRLLSDRFSAERPKGSFSTLEIQRTEQGDSAMYLCASSLNSGMGETQYFGPGTRLLVL.

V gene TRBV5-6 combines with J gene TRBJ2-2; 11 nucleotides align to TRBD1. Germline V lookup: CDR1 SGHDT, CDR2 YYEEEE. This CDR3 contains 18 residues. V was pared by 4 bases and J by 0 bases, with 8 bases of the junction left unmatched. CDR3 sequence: CASSPPWGQGANTGELFF. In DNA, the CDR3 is TGTGCCAGCAGCCCCCCTTGGGGACAGGGGGCGAACACCGGGGAGCTGTTTTTT.